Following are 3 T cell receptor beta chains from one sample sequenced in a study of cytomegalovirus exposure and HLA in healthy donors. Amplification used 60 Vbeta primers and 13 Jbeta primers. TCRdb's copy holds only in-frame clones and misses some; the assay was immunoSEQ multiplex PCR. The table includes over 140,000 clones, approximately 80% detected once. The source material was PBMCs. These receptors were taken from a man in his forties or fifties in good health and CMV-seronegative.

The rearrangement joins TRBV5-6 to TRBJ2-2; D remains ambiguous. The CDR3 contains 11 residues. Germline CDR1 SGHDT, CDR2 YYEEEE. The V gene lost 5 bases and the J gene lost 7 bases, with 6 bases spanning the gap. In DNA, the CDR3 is TGTGCCAGCAGTTTTTACGGGGAGCTGTTTTTT. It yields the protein CASSFYGELFF.

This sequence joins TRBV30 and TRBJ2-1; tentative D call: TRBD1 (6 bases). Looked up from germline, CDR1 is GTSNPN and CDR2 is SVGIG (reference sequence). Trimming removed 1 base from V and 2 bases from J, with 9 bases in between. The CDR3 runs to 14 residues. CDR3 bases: TGTGCCTGGAGTGAAACAGGGACCTACAATGAGCAGTTCTTC. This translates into CAWSETGTYNEQFF.

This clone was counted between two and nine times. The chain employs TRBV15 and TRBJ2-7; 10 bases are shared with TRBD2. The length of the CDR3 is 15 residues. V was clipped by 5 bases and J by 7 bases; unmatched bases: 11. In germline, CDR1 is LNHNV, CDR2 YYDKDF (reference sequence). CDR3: CATSALGAGGPEQYF. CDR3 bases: TGTGCCACCAGCGCTTTAGGAGCGGGAGGGCCGGAGCAGTACTTC. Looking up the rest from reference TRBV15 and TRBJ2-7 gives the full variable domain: DAMVIQNPRYQVTQFGKPVTLSCSQTLNHNVMYWYQQKSSQAPKLLFHYYDKDFNNEADTPDNFQSRRPNTSFCFLDIRSPGLGDTAMYLCATSALGAGGPEQYFGPGTRLTVT.